The sequence of this T cell receptor (beta chain) was determined in a study of cytomegalovirus exposure and HLA in healthy donors. Primers for the PCR totalled 60 Vbeta and 13 Jbeta. The table came from immunoSEQ multiplex PCR; TCRdb's copy has only in-frame clones and leaves some out. The sample lists 99,000 or so clones, over 65% occurring once. There are 14 residues in the CDR3. The germline V gene encodes CDR1 LNHNV and CDR2 YYDKDF (reference sequence). The trim removed 3 bases at V and 7 bases at J, leaving 5 bases unmatched. The TCR was taken from a man aged 40-55 years in good health and CMV-seropositive. The sample was PBMCs. V is TRBV15 and J is TRBJ2-1; TRBD2 matches 8 bases. The CDR3 DNA is TGTGCCACCAGCAGGGGACTAGTAGCTAATGAGCAGTTCTTC. It encodes CATSRGLVANEQFF.